Reported below is one TCR beta chain. The data were taken from a study of blood T cell repertoires in COVID-19. Enrollment of patients from Seattle took place during active infection, with longitudinal follow-up. Original handling: Estimation of nucleated cell counts relied on the amplification of reference gene primers. Sequenced by immunoSEQ multiplex PCR; TCRdb stores in-frame clones only, minus some. The V and J calls and the clone size are those of that table, but D and trimming were determined from the DNA. The data hold approximately 150,000 clones, with roughly 78% observed a single time. The CDR3 loop spans 15 amino acids. The V end lost 3 bases, the J end lost 4 bases, and 14 bases lay between the germline ends. Germline V CDR1 and CDR2: SGHAT, FQNNGV.

The clonotype originates from a woman aged 55-69 years with COVID-19, enrolled during active disease. J is TRBJ2-3 and V is TRBV11-2, with D maybe TRBD1 (5 bases). The sequencing input was peripheral blood. The CDR3 is CASSFGAPDADTQYF. In DNA, the CDR3 is TGTGCCAGCAGCTTTGGGGCCCCGGACGCAGATACGCAGTATTTT.